This entry is about one T cell receptor beta chain. This CDR3 spans 16 amino acids. The germline V and J ends were trimmed by 5 bases and 0 bases, with 14 bases remaining between them. CDR1 is LNHDA and CDR2 is SQIVND in the germline V gene (reference sequence). The data belong to a study of control samples from healthy donors and cancer patients. The protocol was immunoSEQ multiplex PCR, while the TCRdb copy is restricted to in-frame clones and leaves out a portion. The table lists some 80,000 clones, roughly 91% of them singletons. The sequence was obtained from a man aged 45-60 years in good health. This sequence joins TRBV19 and TRBJ1-5; D remains unclear. The sequencing input was blood. The CDR3 loop is CASSLSGGYSNQPQHF. The DNA of the CDR3 is TGTGCCAGTAGTCTCTCCGGAGGGTATAGCAATCAGCCCCAGCATTTT.